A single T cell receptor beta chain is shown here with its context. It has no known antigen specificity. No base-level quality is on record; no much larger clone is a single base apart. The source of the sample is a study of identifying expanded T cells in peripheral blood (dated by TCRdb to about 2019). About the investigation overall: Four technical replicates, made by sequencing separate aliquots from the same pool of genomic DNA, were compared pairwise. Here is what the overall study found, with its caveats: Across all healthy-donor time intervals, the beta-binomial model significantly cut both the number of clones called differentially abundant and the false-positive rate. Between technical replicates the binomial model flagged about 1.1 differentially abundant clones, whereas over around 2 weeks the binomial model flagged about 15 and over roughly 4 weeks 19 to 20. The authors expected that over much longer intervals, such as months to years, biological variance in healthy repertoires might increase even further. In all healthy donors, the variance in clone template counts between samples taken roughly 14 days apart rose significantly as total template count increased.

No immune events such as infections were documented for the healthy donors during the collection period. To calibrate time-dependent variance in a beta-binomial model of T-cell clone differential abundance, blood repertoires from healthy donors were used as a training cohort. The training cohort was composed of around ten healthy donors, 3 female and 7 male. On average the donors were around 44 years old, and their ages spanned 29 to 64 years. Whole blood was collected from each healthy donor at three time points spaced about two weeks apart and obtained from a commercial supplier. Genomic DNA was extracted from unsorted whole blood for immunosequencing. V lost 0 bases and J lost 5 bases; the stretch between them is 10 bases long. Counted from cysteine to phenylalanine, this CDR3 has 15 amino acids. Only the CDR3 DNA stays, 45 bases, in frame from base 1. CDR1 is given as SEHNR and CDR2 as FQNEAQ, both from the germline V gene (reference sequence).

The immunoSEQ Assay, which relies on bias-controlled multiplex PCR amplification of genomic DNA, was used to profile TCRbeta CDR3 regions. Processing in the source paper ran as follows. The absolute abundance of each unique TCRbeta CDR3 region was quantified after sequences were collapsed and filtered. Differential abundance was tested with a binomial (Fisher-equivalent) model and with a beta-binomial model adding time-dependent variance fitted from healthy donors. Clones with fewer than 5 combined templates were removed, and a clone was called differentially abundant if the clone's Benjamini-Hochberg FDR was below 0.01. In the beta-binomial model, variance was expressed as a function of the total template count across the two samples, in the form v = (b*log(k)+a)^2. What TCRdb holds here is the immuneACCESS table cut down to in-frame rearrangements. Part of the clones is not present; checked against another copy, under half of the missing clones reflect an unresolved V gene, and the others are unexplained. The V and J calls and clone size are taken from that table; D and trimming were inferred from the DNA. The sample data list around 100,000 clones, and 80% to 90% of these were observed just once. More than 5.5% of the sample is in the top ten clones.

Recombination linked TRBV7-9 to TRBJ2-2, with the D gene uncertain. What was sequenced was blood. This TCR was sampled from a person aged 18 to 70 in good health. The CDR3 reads CASSLAALGTGELFF. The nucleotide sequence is TGTGCCAGCAGCTTAGCCGCTCTCGGGACCGGGGAGCTGTTTTTT. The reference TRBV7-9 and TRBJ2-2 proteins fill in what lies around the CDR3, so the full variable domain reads DTGVSQNPRHKITKRGQNVTFRCDPISEHNRLYWYRQTLGQGPEFLTYFQNEAQLEKSRLLSDRFSAERPKGSFSTLEIQRTEQGDSAMYLCASSLAALGTGELFFGEGSRLTVL.